One and the same sample provided the 18 T cell receptor beta chains below, sequenced in a study of technical replicates of blood from several donors. Generated by immunoSEQ multiplex PCR, the TCRdb table keeps only in-frame clones and is missing some. The table includes some 77,000 clones, 80% to 95% detected once. The source material was T cells isolated from PBMCs. Every receptor here comes from a human donor in good health.

The chain links TRBV11-2 to TRBJ2-5; tentative D call: TRBD2 (5 bases). The CDR3 has 13 residues. Trimming shortened V by 10 bases and J by 6 bases, and 18 bases separated the two germline ends. CDR1 and CDR2 from the germline V gene are SGHAT and FQNNGV. CDR3 residues: CAILTPTGKTQYF. The DNA of the CDR3 is TGTGCCATCCTGACACCGACGGGAAAGACCCAGTACTTC.

The chain has TRBV7-3 and TRBJ2-5; D not resolved. Germline CDR1 SGHTA, CDR2 FQGTGA. The CDR3 length is 16 residues. V was pared by 1 base and J by 1 base, with 13 bases between. The CDR3 DNA reads TGTGCCAGCAGCTTAAGAAGTTCGGAGACCCAAGAGACCCAGTACTTC. Translating it yields CASSLRSSETQETQYF.

As for this clone: The same CDR3 arises from other DNA sequences in this sample as well. The chain joins TRBV28 to TRBJ2-5, with TRBD2 as a possible D gene (6 bases). CDR1 and CDR2 (germline): MDHEN, SYDVKM. The CDR3 runs 13 residues. V was trimmed by 3 bases and J by 4 bases, leaving 9 bases between them. CDR3 amino acids: CASSLGGGETQYF. CDR3 sequence (DNA): TGTGCCAGCAGTTTGGGGGGAGGAGAGACCCAGTACTTC.

V and J are TRBV2 and TRBJ2-3; TRBD2 matches at 15 bases. Germline trimming cut 6 bases from V and 4 bases from J; bases unmatched to any gene: 14. The CDR3 is made up of 19 amino acids. Per the germline V gene, CDR1 is SNHLY and CDR2 is FYNNEI. The CDR3 nucleotides read TGTGCCAGCAGGGTCGACTGGACTAGCGGGAGGGCCAGTGCAGATACGCAGTATTTT. Translating gives CASRVDWTSGRASADTQYF.

The chain employs TRBV10-3 and TRBJ2-7; D possibly corresponds to TRBD1 (7 bases). The CDR3 contains 13 residues. CDR1 and CDR2 (germline): ENHRY, SYGVKD. V lost 10 bases and J lost 2, with 15 bases in between. As DNA, the CDR3 is TGTGCCACCAGGGGGGCAGGAACCTACGAGCAGTACTTC. It codes for CATRGAGTYEQYF.

The V call is TRBV9, the J call TRBJ2-1; no clear D. The V and J ends lost 0 bases and 6 bases respectively, with 4 bases between them. CDR1 and CDR2 from the germline V gene are SGDLS and YYNGEE. This CDR3 is 12 amino acids long. In nucleotides, the CDR3 is TGTGCCAGCAGCGTAGATCTCAATGAGCAGTTCTTC. Translating it yields CASSVDLNEQFF.

This clone was seen just once. The gene calls are TRBV4-1 and TRBJ2-3, with 8 bases aligning to TRBD2. The CDR3 runs 15 residues. The junction had 6 bases not matched to a gene; V was cut back by 1 base and J by 6 bases. Germline values: CDR1 MGHRA, CDR2 YSYEKL. This CDR3 reads CASSQGGTSRDTQYF. The DNA of the CDR3 is TGCGCCAGCAGCCAAGGAGGGACTAGTAGGGATACGCAGTATTTT.

The V gene is TRBV6-5, the J gene TRBJ2-7; possible D gene TRBD1, 7 bases. CDR3 length: 14 amino acids. Germline V CDR1 and CDR2: MNHEY, SVGAGI. V was trimmed by 6 bases and J by 5 bases, leaving 17 bases between them. CDR3 DNA: TGTGCCAGCAGGCGACCAGGGGGGTGGCACGAGCAGTACTTC. Translating it yields CASRRPGGWHEQYF.

This clone was counted a single time. The V gene is TRBV15, the J gene TRBJ2-1, with D possibly being TRBD2 (5 bases). V was cut by 0 bases and J by 4 bases, with 7 bases left in between. Germline CDR1 is LNHNV and CDR2 is YYDKDF (reference sequence). The CDR3 loop spans 14 amino acids. CDR3 protein: CATSRDRRYNEQFF. The CDR3 bases are TGTGCCACCAGCAGAGACAGGAGGTACAATGAGCAGTTCTTC.

This clone occurred a few times. The rearrangement links TRBV7-6 to TRBJ1-1; 8 nucleotides line up with TRBD1. The CDR3 runs to 15 residues. Germline CDR1 is SGHVS and CDR2 is FNYEAQ. Unmatched junction bases numbered 6, after V lost 1 base and J lost 5 bases. This CDR3 is CASSLEGQGLTEAFF. The CDR3 nucleotides are TGTGCCAGCAGCTTAGAAGGACAGGGCCTGACTGAAGCTTTCTTT.

The chain uses TRBV19 and TRBJ2-1; 14 bases map to TRBD2. CDR1 LNHDA and CDR2 SQIVND come from the germline V gene (reference sequence). This CDR3 contains 15 residues. With 6 bases clipped from V and 5 bases from J, the junction kept 3 bases outside the gene matches. The CDR3 DNA follows: TGTGCCAGTAGGACTAGCGGGAGGGTTCACAATGAGCAGTTCTTC. This codes for CASRTSGRVHNEQFF.

The rearrangement uses TRBV29-1 and TRBJ2-1; 10 positions agree with TRBD1. V shed 3 bases and J 0 bases; nucleotides not matched to a gene: 11. This CDR3 has 18 residues. Germline V CDR1 and CDR2: SQVTM, ANQGSEA. The CDR3 spells CSVEWGTGVSSSYNEQFF. The CDR3 nucleotides are TGCAGCGTTGAGTGGGGGACAGGGGTCTCTAGCTCCTACAATGAGCAGTTCTTC.

DNA of the CDR3: TGTGCCAGCAGCTTGACTAGCGGGACAAACAATGAGCAGTTCTTC. This sequence encodes CASSLTSGTNNEQFF. The rearrangement links TRBV5-4 to TRBJ2-1; TRBD2 matches at 10 bases. Germline CDR1 SGHNT, CDR2 YYREEE (reference sequence). V was pared by 1 base and J by 5 bases, with 3 bases of the junction left unmatched. There are 15 residues in the CDR3.

V gene TRBV2 combines with J gene TRBJ2-7; D call uncertain. CDR3 length: 9 residues. The V end lost 7 bases, the J end lost 5 bases, and 3 bases lay between the germline ends. Per germline, CDR1 SNHLY and CDR2 FYNNEI. The CDR3 sequence: CASNNEQYF. CDR3 DNA sequence: TGTGCCAGCAACAACGAGCAGTACTTC.

The chain employs TRBV27 and TRBJ2-5, with D possibly matching TRBD1 (7 bases). The CDR3 covers 13 residues. The V gene lost 10 bases and the J gene lost 5 bases, with 17 bases spanning the gap. Germline assignment: CDR1 MNHEY and CDR2 SMNVEV (reference sequence). The CDR3 DNA reads as TGTGCCACCGCGGGACAGCGGTTGGAGACCCAGTACTTC. This gives the protein CATAGQRLETQYF.

CDR3 sequence: CAWSTRGGSTDTQYF. DNA of the CDR3: TGTGCCTGGAGTACGCGGGGGGGGAGCACAGATACGCAGTATTTT. This chain joins TRBV30 and TRBJ2-3; 9 bases fit TRBD2. Germline CDR1 GTSNPN, CDR2 SVGIG (reference sequence). The CDR3 length is 15 residues. With V trimmed by 2 bases and J by 0 bases, 3 bases remained unmatched. The full variable domain, with the rest looked up from reference TRBV30 and TRBJ2-3, is SQTIHQWPATLVQPVGSPLSLECTVEGTSNPNLYWYRQAAGRGLQLLFYSVGIGQISSEVPQNLSASRPQDRQFILSSKKLLLSDSGFYLCAWSTRGGSTDTQYFGPGTRLTVL.

The sample holds a few counts of this clone. The J gene is TRBJ2-1, the V gene TRBV28, with 8 positions matching TRBD2. With 8 bases clipped from V and 0 bases from J, the junction kept 0 bases outside the gene matches. CDR1 and CDR2 from the germline V gene are MDHEN and SYDVKM. The CDR3 spans 13 residues. The CDR3 DNA sequence: TGTGCCAGCGGACTAGCCTCCTACAATGAGCAGTTCTTC. This codes for CASGLASYNEQFF.

This chain connects TRBV2 to TRBJ1-4; D remains unclear. Between the trimmed V and J ends, which lost 7 bases and 8 bases, there was a span of 11 bases. The CDR3 consists of 12 residues. Germline V gene lookup returns CDR1 SNHLY and CDR2 FYNNEI. As DNA, the CDR3 is TGTGCCAGCACCCCTGAGGGAGAAAAACTGTTTTTT. Translated: CASTPEGEKLFF.